The clone carrying this T cell receptor beta chain was detected many times. What it binds is unknown. The data stem from a study of T cells in Graves' hyperthyroidism and ophthalmopathy. Points from the study as a whole: Most clonotypes expanded in thyroid above 0.001 were likewise present in blood.

Researchers amplified the TCR beta CDR3 regions from RNA transcripts. Initially, a first-round RT-PCR of the TCR CDR3 employed the HTBI primer set. Each CDR3 protein gets one entry after TCRdb re-called the multiplex PCR reads with MiXCR. This sample carries 350,000 to 400,000 distinct CDR3 sequences, about 15% of them seen once, and the ten largest clones take approximately 29%. Researchers defined stable Graves' hyperthyroidism as no ophthalmopathy progression within 18 months. These patients, aged 18 to 65, had recently diagnosed hyperthyroidism lasting under 2 months. The diagnoses drew upon clinical symptoms, serum thyroxine and TRAb, thyroid ultrasound and orbital computed tomography. CDR3 length: 13 amino acids. Trimming shortened V by 5 bases and J by 0 bases, and 4 bases separated the two germline ends. CDR1 and CDR2 (germline): SEHNR, FQNEAQ (reference sequence).

This receptor was obtained from a woman aged 30 to 39 with Graves' hyperthyroidism. Specimen: blood. V is TRBV7-9 and J is TRBJ2-2; the D is unclear. The CDR3 is CASSGTNTGELFF. The DNA for the CDR3 is TGTGCCAGCAGCGGGACGAACACCGGGGAGCTGTTTTTT.